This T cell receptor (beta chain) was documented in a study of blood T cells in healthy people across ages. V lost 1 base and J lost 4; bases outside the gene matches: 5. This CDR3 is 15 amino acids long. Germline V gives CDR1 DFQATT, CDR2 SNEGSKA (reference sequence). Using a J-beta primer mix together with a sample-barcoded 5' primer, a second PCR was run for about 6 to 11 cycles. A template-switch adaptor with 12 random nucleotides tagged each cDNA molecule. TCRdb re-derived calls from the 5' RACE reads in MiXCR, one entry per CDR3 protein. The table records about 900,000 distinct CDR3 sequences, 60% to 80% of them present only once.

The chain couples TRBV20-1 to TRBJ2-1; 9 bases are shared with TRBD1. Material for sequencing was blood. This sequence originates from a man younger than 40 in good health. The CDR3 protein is CSARGGDRVYNEQFF. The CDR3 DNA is TGCAGTGCTAGAGGGGGGGACAGGGTGTACAATGAGCAGTTCTTC.